The rows below give T cell receptor beta chains drawn from one sample of a study of blood T cells in healthy people across ages. TCRdb itself ran the 5' RACE reads through MiXCR, one entry per CDR3 protein. The sample holds roughly 680,000 distinct CDR3 sequences, roughly half seen once. Sequencing used blood. The receptors were sampled from a woman of 80 years or more in good health. The CDR3 runs from the conserved cysteine through the conserved F or W. Each record gives: CDR3 protein, J gene, V gene.

CASSPRGGGVPEQFF,TRBJ2-1,TRBV13
CSAEEPETQYF,TRBJ2-5,TRBV29-1
CAISESKAGGEQFF,TRBJ2-1,TRBV10-3
CSVRAPGHDYNEQFF,TRBJ2-1,TRBV29-1
CSAPDPRTSGVEDEQFF,TRBJ2-1,TRBV20-1
CASLPPGLGAYTDTQYF,TRBJ2-3,TRBV27
CASGWGLAGSYTQYF,TRBJ2-3,TRBV12-3/TRBV12-4
CSVGRNTGELFF,TRBJ2-2,TRBV29-1
CASRKGGGGIGTDTQYF,TRBJ2-3,TRBV28
CASSGEGNTEAFF,TRBJ1-1,TRBV2
CASSFRGGGSYGYTF,TRBJ1-2,TRBV7-9
CASSLPGRSTEAFF,TRBJ1-1,TRBV28
CASSSAGLAGGYNEQFF,TRBJ2-1,TRBV7-2
CSARQGLNEKLFF,TRBJ1-4,TRBV29-1
CASSLSDSRTNQPQHF,TRBJ1-5,TRBV7-2
CASSLAGVVYNEQFF,TRBJ2-1,TRBV7-2
CSMRKGGNTEAFF,TRBJ1-1,TRBV29-1
CSVGVAGGGNEQFF,TRBJ2-1,TRBV29-1
CASSRATTNEQYF,TRBJ2-7,TRBV9
CASSGTSGQETQYF,TRBJ2-5,TRBV6-1
CASSRPGQDNSPLHF,TRBJ1-6,TRBV14
CSAITRSAYNEQFF,TRBJ2-1,TRBV20-1
CASMGDSNERFF,TRBJ2-1,TRBV27
CASSGDGPGELFF,TRBJ2-2,TRBV7-9
CASSEAAGQGTDTQYF,TRBJ2-3,TRBV6-1
CASSRLGGSSTDTQYF,TRBJ2-3,TRBV6-5
CASSQGVQAYYGYTF,TRBJ1-2,TRBV4-3
CATSRDVGRAYEQYF,TRBJ2-7,TRBV15
CAGSLEATDTQYF,TRBJ2-3,TRBV12-3/TRBV12-4
CASSGGTSGKNIQYF,TRBJ2-4,TRBV9
CASSFGSGNQPQHF,TRBJ1-5,TRBV7-9
CASTPGTGHNEQFF,TRBJ2-1,TRBV11-3
CASSLFTSPGGVRFF,TRBJ2-1,TRBV5-1
CAWSGVAAGLHF,TRBJ1-6,TRBV30
CASGSGTSTDTQYF,TRBJ2-3,TRBV30
CASQNGQGTSEQFF,TRBJ2-1,TRBV11-3
CSAGISETQYF,TRBJ2-5,TRBV20-1
CAQPQAEQYF,TRBJ2-7,TRBV6-6
CATSDSGEFTDTQYF,TRBJ2-3,TRBV24-1
CASSFRGGNTGELFF,TRBJ2-2,TRBV7-3
CASSQARGDTGELFF,TRBJ2-2,TRBV4-3
CASSEIRTGIHSGANVLTF,TRBJ2-6,TRBV25-1
CASSFQGASGSSEQYF,TRBJ2-7,TRBV27
CASSEALNEKLFF,TRBJ1-4,TRBV28
CSASHGGAGGNQETQYF,TRBJ2-5,TRBV20-1
CSSPTSGGRTDTQYF,TRBJ2-3,TRBV29-1
CASSSIQIFLAKNIQYF,TRBJ2-4,TRBV28
CASSLRTTNEQFF,TRBJ2-1,TRBV7-9
CSARDPQDLSYNEQYF,.,TRBV20-1
CASTLTGSSYNEQYF,.,TRBV12-3/TRBV12-4
CASSENFGTGPYEQYF,TRBJ2-7,TRBV2
CATSSPTGARDIQYF,.,TRBV15
CSARVSAGVVTQYF,.,TRBV20-1